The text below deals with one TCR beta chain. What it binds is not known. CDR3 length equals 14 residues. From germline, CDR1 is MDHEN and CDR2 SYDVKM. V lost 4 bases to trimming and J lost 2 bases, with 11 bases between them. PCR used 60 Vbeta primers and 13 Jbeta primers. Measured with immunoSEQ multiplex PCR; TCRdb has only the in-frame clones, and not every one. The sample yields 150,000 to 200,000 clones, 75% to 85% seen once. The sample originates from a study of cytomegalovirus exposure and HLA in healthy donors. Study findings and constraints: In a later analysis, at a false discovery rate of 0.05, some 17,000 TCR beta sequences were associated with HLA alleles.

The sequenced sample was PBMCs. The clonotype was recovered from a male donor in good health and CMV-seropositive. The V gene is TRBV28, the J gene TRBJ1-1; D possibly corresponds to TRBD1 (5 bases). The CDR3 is CASSYTGINTEAFF. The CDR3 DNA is TGTGCCAGCAGTTATACAGGAATTAACACTGAAGCTTTCTTT.